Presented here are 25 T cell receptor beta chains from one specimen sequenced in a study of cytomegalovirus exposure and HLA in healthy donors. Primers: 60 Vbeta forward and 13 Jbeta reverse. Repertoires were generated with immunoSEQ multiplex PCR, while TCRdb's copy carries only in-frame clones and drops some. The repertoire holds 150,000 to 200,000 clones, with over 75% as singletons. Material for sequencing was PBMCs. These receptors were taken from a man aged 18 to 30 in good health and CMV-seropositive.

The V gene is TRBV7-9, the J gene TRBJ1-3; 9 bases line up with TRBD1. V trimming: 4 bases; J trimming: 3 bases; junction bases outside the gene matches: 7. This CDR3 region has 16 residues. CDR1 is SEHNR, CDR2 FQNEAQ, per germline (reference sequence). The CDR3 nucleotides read TGTGCCAGCAGCTCTCTGGGACAGGGTATTGGAAACACCATATATTTT. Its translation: CASSSLGQGIGNTIYF.

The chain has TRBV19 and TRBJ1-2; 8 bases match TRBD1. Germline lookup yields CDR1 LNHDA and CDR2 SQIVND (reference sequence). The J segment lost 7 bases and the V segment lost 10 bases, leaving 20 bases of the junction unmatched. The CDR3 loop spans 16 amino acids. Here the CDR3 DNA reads TGTGCCACCATGAAAGGACAGGGTTCCTTCTCGAGTGGCTACACCTTC. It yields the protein CATMKGQGSFSSGYTF. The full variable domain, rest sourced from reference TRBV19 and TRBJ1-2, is DGGITQSPKYLFRKEGQNVTLSCEQNLNHDAMYWYRQDPGQGLRLIYYSQIVNDFQKGDIAEGYSVSREKKESFPLTVTSAQKNPTAFYLCATMKGQGSFSSGYTFGSGTRLTVV.

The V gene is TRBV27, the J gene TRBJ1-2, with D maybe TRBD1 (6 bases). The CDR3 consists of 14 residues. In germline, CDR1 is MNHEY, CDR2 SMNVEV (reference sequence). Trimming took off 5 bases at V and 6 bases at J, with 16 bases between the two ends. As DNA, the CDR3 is TGTGCCAGCAGTCCGAACCAGGGGTTCGATGGCTACACCTTC. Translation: CASSPNQGFDGYTF.

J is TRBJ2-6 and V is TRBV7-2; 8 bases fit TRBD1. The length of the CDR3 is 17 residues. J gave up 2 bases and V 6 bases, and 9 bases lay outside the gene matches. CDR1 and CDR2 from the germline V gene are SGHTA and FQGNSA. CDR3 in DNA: TGTGCCAGCAGGAAGACAGGGGCCCTTACTGGGGCCAACGTCCTGACTTTC. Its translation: CASRKTGALTGANVLTF.

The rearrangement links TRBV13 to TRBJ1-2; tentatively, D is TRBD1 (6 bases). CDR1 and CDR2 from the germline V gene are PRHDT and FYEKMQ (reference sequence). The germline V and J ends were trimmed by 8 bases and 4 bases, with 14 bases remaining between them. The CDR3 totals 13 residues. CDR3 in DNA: TGTGCCAGCTATAACAGGGCGGGCTATGGCTACACCTTC. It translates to CASYNRAGYGYTF.

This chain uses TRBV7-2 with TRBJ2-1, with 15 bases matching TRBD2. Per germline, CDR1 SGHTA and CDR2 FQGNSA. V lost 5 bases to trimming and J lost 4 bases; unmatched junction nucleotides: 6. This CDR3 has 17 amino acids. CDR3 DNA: TGTGCCAGCAGCACAGGACTAGCGGGGGGGCCGTACAATGAGCAGTTCTTC. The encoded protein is CASSTGLAGGPYNEQFF.

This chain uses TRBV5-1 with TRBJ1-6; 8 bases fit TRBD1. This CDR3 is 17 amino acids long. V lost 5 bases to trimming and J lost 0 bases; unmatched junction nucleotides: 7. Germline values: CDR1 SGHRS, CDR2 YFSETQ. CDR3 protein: CASSSGQGRSYNSPLHF. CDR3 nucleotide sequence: TGCGCCAGCAGTTCCGGACAGGGCCGCTCCTATAATTCACCCCTCCACTTT.

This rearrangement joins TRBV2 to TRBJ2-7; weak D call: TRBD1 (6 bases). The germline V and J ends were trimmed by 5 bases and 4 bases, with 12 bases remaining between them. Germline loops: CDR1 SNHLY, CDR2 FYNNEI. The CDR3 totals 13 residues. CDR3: CASSRQGTYEQYF. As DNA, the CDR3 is TGTGCCAGCAGTCGGCAAGGGACATACGAGCAGTACTTC. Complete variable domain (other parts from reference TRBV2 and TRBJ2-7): EPEVTQTPSHQVTQMGQEVILRCVPISNHLYFYWYRQILGQKVEFLVSFYNNEISEKSEIFDDQFSVERPDGSNFTLKIRSTKLEDSAMYFCASSRQGTYEQYFGPGTRLTVT.

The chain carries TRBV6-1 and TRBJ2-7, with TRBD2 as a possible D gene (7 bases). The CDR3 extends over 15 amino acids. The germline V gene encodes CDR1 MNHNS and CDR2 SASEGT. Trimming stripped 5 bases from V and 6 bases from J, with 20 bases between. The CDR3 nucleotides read TGTGCCAGCAGTAACCGTGGGGGGGCCAGGCCCGAGCAGTACTTC. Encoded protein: CASSNRGGARPEQYF.

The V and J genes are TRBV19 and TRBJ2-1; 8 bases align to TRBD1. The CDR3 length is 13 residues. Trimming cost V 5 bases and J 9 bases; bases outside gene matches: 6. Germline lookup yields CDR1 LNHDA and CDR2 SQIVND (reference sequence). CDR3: CASSGTGGGEQFF. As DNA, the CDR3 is TGTGCCAGTAGTGGTACAGGGGGAGGTGAGCAGTTCTTC. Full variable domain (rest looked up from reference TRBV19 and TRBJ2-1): DGGITQSPKYLFRKEGQNVTLSCEQNLNHDAMYWYRQDPGQGLRLIYYSQIVNDFQKGDIAEGYSVSREKKESFPLTVTSAQKNPTAFYLCASSGTGGGEQFFGPGTRLTVL.

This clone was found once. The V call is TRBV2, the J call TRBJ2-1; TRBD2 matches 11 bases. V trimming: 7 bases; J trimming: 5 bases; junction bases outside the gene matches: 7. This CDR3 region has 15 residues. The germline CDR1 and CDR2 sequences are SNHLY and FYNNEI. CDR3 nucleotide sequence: TGTGCCAGCACTTCCGGGACTAGCGGAAACAATGAGCAGTTCTTC. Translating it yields CASTSGTSGNNEQFF.

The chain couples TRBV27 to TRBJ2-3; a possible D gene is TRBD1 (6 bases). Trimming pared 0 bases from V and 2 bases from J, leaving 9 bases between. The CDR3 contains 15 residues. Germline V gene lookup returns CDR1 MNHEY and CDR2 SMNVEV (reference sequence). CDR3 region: CASSLSWTDTDTQYF. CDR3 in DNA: TGTGCCAGCAGTTTATCGTGGACAGACACAGATACGCAGTATTTT.

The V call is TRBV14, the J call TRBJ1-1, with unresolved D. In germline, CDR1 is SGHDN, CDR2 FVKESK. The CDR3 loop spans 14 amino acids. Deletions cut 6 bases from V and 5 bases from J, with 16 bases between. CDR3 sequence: CASSLLGRWTEAFF. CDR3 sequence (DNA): TGTGCCAGCAGTCTTTTGGGGAGATGGACTGAAGCTTTCTTT.

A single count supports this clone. CDR3 nucleotide sequence: TGTGCCAGCAGTGATCAAGCGCCAAAAGAGACCCAGTACTTC. Amino acid sequence: CASSDQAPKETQYF. V is TRBV2 and J is TRBJ2-5; D is undetermined. Trimming left V 3 bases short and J 3 bases short, with 11 bases between. In germline, CDR1 is SNHLY, CDR2 FYNNEI. This CDR3 spans 14 amino acids.

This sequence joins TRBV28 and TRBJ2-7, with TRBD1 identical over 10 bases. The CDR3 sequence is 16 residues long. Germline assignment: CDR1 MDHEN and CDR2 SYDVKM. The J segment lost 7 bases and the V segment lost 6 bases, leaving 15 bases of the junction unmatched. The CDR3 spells CASRFGTGDGRKEQYF. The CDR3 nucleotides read TGTGCCAGCAGATTTGGGACAGGGGATGGTCGAAAGGAGCAGTACTTC.

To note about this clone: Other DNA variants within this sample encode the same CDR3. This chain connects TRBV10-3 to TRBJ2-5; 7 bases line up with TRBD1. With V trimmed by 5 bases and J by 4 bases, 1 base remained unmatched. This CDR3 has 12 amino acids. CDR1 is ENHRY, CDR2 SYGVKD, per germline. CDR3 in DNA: TGTGCCATCAGTTCAGGGGGAGAGACCCAGTACTTC. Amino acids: CAISSGGETQYF.

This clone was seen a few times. CDR3 region: CASSLRILAKNIQYF. Here the CDR3 DNA reads TGCGCCAGCAGCCTCAGGATTCTAGCCAAAAACATTCAGTACTTC. The chain uses TRBV4-1 and TRBJ2-4, with D uncertain. CDR1 MGHRA and CDR2 YSYEKL come from the germline V gene. The CDR3 has 15 amino acids. The V gene lost 4 bases and the J gene lost 0 bases, with 10 bases spanning the gap.

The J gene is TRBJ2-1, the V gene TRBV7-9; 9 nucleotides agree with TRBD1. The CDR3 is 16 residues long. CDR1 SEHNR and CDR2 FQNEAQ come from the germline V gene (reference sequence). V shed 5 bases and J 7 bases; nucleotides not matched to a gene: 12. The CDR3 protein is CASSPGTGTGWNEQFF. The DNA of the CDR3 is TGTGCCAGCAGCCCAGGAACCGGGACAGGGTGGAATGAGCAGTTCTTC.

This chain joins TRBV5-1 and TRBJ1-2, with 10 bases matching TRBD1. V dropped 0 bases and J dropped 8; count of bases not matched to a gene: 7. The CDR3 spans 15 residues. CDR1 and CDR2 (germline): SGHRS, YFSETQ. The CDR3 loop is CASSLEGTGEEGYTF. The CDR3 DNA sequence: TGCGCCAGCAGCTTGGAAGGGACAGGGGAGGAGGGCTACACCTTC.

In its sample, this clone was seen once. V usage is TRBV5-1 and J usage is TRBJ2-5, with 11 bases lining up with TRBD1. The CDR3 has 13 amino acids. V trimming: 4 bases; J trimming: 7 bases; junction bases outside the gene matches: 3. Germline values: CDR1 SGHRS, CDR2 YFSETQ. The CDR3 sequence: CASSGTGGWTQYF. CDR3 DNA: TGCGCCAGCAGCGGGACAGGGGGGTGGACCCAGTACTTC.

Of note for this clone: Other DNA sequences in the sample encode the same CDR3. CDR3: CAWETGGQETQYF. The CDR3 DNA follows: TGTGCCTGGGAAACAGGGGGCCAGGAGACCCAGTACTTC. The chain links TRBV30 to TRBJ2-5; 9 bases are shared with TRBD1. The junction had 6 bases not matched to a gene; V was cut back by 5 bases and J by 5 bases. The CDR3 is 13 residues long. CDR1 is GTSNPN and CDR2 is SVGIG in the germline V gene (reference sequence).

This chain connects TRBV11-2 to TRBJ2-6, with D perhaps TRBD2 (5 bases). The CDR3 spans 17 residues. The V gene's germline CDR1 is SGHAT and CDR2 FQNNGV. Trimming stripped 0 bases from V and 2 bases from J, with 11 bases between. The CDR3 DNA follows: TGTGCCAGCAGCTTAGATCTGTGGGGAGCTGGGGCCAACGTCCTGACTTTC. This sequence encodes CASSLDLWGAGANVLTF. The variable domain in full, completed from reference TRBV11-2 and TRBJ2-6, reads EAGVAQSPRYKIIEKRQSVAFWCNPISGHATLYWYQQILGQGPKLLIQFQNNGVVDDSQLPKDRFSAERLKGVDSTLKIQPAKLEDSAVYLCASSLDLWGAGANVLTFGAGSRLTVL.

The CDR3: CASSFGQANSPLHF. The CDR3 bases are TGCGCCAGCAGCTTTGGGCAGGCCAATTCACCCCTCCACTTT. V and J are TRBV5-1 and TRBJ1-6, with unresolved D. Germline V gene data show CDR1 as SGHRS and CDR2 as YFSETQ. The CDR3 runs to 14 residues. V was pared by 2 bases and J by 7 bases, with 10 bases between.

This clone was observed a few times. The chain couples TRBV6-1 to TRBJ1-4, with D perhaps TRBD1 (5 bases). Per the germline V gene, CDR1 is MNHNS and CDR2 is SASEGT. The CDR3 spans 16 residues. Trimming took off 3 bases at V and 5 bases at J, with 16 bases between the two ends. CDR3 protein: CASSDDVFRVNEKLFF. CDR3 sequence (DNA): TGTGCCAGCAGTGACGACGTTTTCAGGGTCAATGAAAAACTGTTTTTT.

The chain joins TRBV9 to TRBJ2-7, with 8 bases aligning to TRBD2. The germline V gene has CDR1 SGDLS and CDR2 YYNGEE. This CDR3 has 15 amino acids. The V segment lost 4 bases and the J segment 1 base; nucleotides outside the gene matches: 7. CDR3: CASSPGGGLSYEQYF. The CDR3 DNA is TGTGCCAGCAGCCCCGGGGGGGGGCTTTCCTACGAGCAGTACTTC.